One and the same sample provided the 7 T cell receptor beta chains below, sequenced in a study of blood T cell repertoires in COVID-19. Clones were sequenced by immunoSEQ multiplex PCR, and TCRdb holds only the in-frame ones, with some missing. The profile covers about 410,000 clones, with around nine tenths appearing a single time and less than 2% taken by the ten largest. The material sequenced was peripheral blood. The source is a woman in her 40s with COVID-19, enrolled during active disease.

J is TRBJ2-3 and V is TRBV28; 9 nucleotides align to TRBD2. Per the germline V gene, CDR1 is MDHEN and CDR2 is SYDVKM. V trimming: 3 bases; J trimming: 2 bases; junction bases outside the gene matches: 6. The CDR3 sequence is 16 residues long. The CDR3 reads CASSFPSGRPTDTQYF. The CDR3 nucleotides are TGTGCCAGCAGTTTTCCCAGCGGGAGGCCCACAGATACGCAGTATTTT.

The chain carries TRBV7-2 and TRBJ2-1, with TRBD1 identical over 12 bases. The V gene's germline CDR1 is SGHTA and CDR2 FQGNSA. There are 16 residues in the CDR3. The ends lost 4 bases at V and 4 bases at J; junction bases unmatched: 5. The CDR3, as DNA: TGTGCCAGCAGCTACGCGGGACAGGGGGCTTACAATGAGCAGTTCTTC. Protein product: CASSYAGQGAYNEQFF.

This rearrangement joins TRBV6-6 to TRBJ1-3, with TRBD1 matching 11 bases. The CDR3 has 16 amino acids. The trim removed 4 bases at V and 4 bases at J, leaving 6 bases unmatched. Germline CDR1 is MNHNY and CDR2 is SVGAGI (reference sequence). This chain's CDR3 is CASSWTGGPGGNTIYF. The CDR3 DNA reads TGTGCCAGCAGTTGGACAGGGGGCCCGGGGGGAAACACCATATATTTT.

CDR3 sequence: CASSWGDEGPQHF. The CDR3 DNA reads as TGTGCCAGCAGTTGGGGAGATGAGGGGCCCCAGCATTTT. The chain couples TRBV12-3 or TRBV12-4 to TRBJ1-5, with unresolved D. Deletions cut 4 bases from V and 9 bases from J, with 13 bases between. The CDR3 extends over 13 amino acids.

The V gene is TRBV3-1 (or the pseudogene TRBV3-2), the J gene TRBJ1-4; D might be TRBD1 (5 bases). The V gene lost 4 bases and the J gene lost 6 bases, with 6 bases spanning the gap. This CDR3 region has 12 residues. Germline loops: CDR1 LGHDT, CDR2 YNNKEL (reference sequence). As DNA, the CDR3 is TGTGCCAGCAGCCGGGGGGATGAAAAACTGTTTTTT. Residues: CASSRGDEKLFF.

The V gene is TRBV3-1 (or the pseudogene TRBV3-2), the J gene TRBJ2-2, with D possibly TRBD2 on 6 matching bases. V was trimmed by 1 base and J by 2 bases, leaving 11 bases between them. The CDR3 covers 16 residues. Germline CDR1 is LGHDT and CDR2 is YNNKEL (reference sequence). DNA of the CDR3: TGTGCCAGCAGCCAAGGGGGACTCAGCAACACCGGGGAGCTGTTTTTT. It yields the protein CASSQGGLSNTGELFF.

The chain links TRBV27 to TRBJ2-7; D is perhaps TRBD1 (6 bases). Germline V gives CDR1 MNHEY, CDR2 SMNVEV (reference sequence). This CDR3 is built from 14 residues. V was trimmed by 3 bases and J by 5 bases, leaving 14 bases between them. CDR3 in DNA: TGTGCCAGCAGTTTCGGTCAGGGGATCCACGAGCAGTACTTC. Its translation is CASSFGQGIHEQYF.